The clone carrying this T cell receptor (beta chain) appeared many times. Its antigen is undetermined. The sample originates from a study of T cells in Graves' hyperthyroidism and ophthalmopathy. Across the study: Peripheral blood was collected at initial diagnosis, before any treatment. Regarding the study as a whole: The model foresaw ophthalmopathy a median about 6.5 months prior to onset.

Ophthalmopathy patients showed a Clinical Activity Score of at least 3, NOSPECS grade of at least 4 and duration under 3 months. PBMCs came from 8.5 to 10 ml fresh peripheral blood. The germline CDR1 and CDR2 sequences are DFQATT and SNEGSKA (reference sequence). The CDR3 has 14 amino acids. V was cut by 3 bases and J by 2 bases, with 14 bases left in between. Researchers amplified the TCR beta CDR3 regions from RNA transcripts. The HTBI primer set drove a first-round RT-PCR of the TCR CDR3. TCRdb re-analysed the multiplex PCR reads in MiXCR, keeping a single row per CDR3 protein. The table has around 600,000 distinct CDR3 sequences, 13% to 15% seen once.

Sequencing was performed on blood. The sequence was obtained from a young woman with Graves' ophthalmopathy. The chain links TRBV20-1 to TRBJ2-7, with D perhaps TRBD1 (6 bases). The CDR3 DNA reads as TGCAGTGCTAGTGAGGGCAGGGGAACCTACGAGCAGTACTTC. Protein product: CSASEGRGTYEQYF.